This T cell receptor (beta chain) was recovered during a study of Graves' ophthalmopathy and Graves' hyperthyroidism. The wider study: Stable hyperthyroid donors showed no ophthalmopathy during 18 months follow-up.

Germline V gives CDR1 SGHRS, CDR2 YFSETQ. The length of the CDR3 is 15 residues. V gave up 1 base and J gave up 4 bases, with 14 bases separating them. Findings and limits, study-wide: Detected in blood as well were most expanded thyroid clonotypes with frequency above 0.001. Sensitivity of about 67% and specificity of about 72% were achieved by the model that predicted ophthalmopathy progression.

This clonotype appeared many times. Its antigen remains unidentified. RNA transcripts were the template, and TCR beta CDR3 regions were amplified from them. RT-PCR with HTBI primers came first, then second-round multiplex PCR. TCRdb itself ran the multiplex PCR reads through MiXCR, one entry per CDR3 protein. The sample gives 500,000 to 700,000 distinct CDR3 sequences, under 45% of which show up once; around 4% is in the top ten. Enrollment excluded any patients with other autoimmune diseases, uncontrolled infections, pregnancy or lactation. This chain uses TRBV5-1 with TRBJ2-5; D might be TRBD1 (6 bases). This TCR came from an adult man with Graves' hyperthyroidism. Material for sequencing was peripheral blood or thyroid tissue (not recorded which). CDR3 amino acids: CASSLSGQPLETQYF. In DNA, the CDR3 is TGCGCCAGCAGCTTGAGTGGACAGCCCCTAGAGACCCAGTACTTC.